The clone carrying this TCR beta chain was found a few times. These data come from a study of T-cell memory formation after mild COVID-19. The trim removed 4 bases at V and 0 bases at J, leaving 8 bases unmatched. The CDR3 runs to 19 residues. Germline CDR1 SGHTS, CDR2 YDEGEE. cDNA libraries for TCR alpha and TCR beta, carrying sample barcodes and UMIs, came from 5'RACE with constant-segment primers. TCRdb passed the 5' RACE reads through MiXCR, listing each CDR3 protein once. The sample contains 350,000 to 450,000 distinct CDR3 sequences, approximately 24% of which appear only once. The sample consisted of PBMCs or a T cell subset sorted from them (not recorded which). The receptor was isolated from an adult woman who had mild COVID-19 (a few samples of this study predate the infection). Cell type and time point are not known. The rearrangement joins TRBV5-8 to TRBJ2-2; 14 nucleotides line up with TRBD2. The CDR3: CASSPGLAGAWANTGELFF. The CDR3 region has the DNA TGTGCCAGCAGCCCGGGACTAGCGGGAGCCTGGGCGAACACCGGGGAGCTGTTTTTT.